The clone carrying this T cell receptor (beta chain) was seen only a few times. Its antigen is still unknown. These data are taken from a study of cytomegalovirus exposure and HLA in healthy donors. Study-level points and caveats: Later genetic work tied a missense DCLRE1C variant to beta-chain V and J trimming. A highly shared variant cluster was judged a likely technical artifact.

The CDR3 has 13 residues. Germline assignment: CDR1 GTSNPN and CDR2 SVGIG (reference sequence). V dropped 4 bases and J dropped 7 bases, with 11 bases sitting between them. Primers for the PCR totalled 60 Vbeta and 13 Jbeta. TCRdb's copy holds only in-frame clones and misses some; the assay was immunoSEQ multiplex PCR. The sample has some 110,000 clones; around three quarters are singletons. Sequencing was carried out using PBMCs. This receptor was taken from a woman younger than 45 in good health and CMV-seronegative. This chain joins TRBV30 and TRBJ1-6, with D unresolved. CDR3 DNA sequence: TGTGCCTGGATTCTACAGCCGAATTCACCCCTCCACTTT. Its protein product is CAWILQPNSPLHF. Filled out from reference TRBV30 and TRBJ1-6, the complete variable domain reads SQTIHQWPATLVQPVGSPLSLECTVEGTSNPNLYWYRQAAGRGLQLLFYSVGIGQISSEVPQNLSASRPQDRQFILSSKKLLLSDSGFYLCAWILQPNSPLHFGNGTRLTVT.